A selection of T cell receptor beta chains follows, all from one sample in a study of blood T cell repertoires in COVID-19. Libraries were prepared by immunoSEQ multiplex PCR; TCRdb keeps only in-frame clonotypes and omits some of them. The sample carries hundreds of thousands of clones, 70% to 90% recorded once. The sequenced sample was peripheral blood. These receptors all come from a woman in her fifties or sixties with acute or convalescent COVID-19. Each CDR3 is given with its conserved first and last residue. D genes are given only for firm matches. Expanded clones get a size class; other rows say once, few or many, or leave the size out.

clone size: once
D gene: -
J gene: TRBJ2-1
V gene: TRBV12-1
CDR3 protein: CASSFWTSASSYNEQFF
CDR3 DNA: TGTGCCAGCAGCTTTTGGACTAGCGCCAGCTCCTACAATGAGCAGTTCTTC

clone size: once
D gene: TRBD1
J gene: TRBJ1-2
V gene: TRBV12-3/TRBV12-4
CDR3 protein: CASSKGQQNGYTF
CDR3 DNA: TGTGCCAGCAGTAAGGGACAGCAGAATGGCTACACCTTC

clone size: -
D gene: -
J gene: TRBJ2-5
V gene: TRBV13
CDR3 protein: CASSFRQFRGQETQYF
CDR3 DNA: TGTGCCAGCAGCTTTAGACAGTTTAGGGGGCAAGAGACCCAGTACTTC

clone size: -
D gene: -
J gene: TRBJ1-1
V gene: TRBV5-4
CDR3 protein: CASTFRRVNTEAFF
CDR3 DNA: TGTGCCAGCACCTTCCGGCGGGTTAACACTGAAGCTTTCTTT

clone size: few
D gene: TRBD1
J gene: TRBJ2-7
V gene: TRBV7-2
CDR3 protein: CASSVVGGPSFYEQYF
CDR3 DNA: TGTGCCAGCAGCGTCGTAGGGGGCCCCTCCTTTTACGAGCAGTACTTC

clone size: -
D gene: TRBD2
J gene: TRBJ2-7
V gene: TRBV5-1
CDR3 protein: CASSPTGGASYEQYF
CDR3 DNA: TGCGCCAGCAGCCCGACCGGGGGGGCATCCTACGAGCAGTACTTC

clone size: -
D gene: -
J gene: TRBJ1-5
V gene: TRBV14
CDR3 protein: CASVPGHLSNQPQHF
CDR3 DNA: TGTGCCAGCGTCCCGGGACATCTTAGCAATCAGCCCCAGCATTTT

clone size: few
D gene: -
J gene: TRBJ2-2
V gene: TRBV27
CDR3 protein: CASRMVGDTGELFF
CDR3 DNA: TGTGCCAGCAGAATGGTAGGGGACACCGGGGAGCTGTTTTTT

clone size: -
D gene: -
J gene: TRBJ2-7
V gene: TRBV6-5
CDR3 protein: CASSQTIPPYEQYF
CDR3 DNA: TGTGCCAGCAGTCAAACTATCCCCCCCTACGAGCAGTACTTC

clone size: -
D gene: -
J gene: TRBJ1-4
V gene: TRBV18
CDR3 protein: CASSPAGFHEKLFF
CDR3 DNA: TGTGCCAGCTCACCGGCAGGTTTTCATGAAAAACTGTTTTTT

clone size: -
D gene: TRBD1
J gene: TRBJ2-7
V gene: TRBV27
CDR3 protein: CASSYRLQGEQYF
CDR3 DNA: TGTGCCAGCAGTTACCGACTACAGGGGGAACAGTACTTC

clone size: -
D gene: TRBD1
J gene: TRBJ2-7
V gene: TRBV5-1
CDR3 protein: CASTRTGSYEQYF
CDR3 DNA: TGCGCCAGCACTCGGACAGGGAGCTACGAGCAGTACTTC

clone size: -
D gene: -
J gene: TRBJ2-1
V gene: TRBV9
CDR3 protein: CASSPRLRGYNEQFF
CDR3 DNA: TGTGCCAGCAGCCCCCGTCTGCGGGGTTACAATGAGCAGTTCTTC

clone size: many
D gene: -
J gene: TRBJ1-6
V gene: TRBV19
CDR3 protein: CASNPQDTHNSPLHF
CDR3 DNA: TGTGCCAGTAACCCACAGGACACGCATAATTCACCCCTCCACTTT

clone size: -
D gene: TRBD1
J gene: TRBJ2-1
V gene: TRBV3-1/TRBV3-2
CDR3 protein: CASSQGGTGWNEQFF
CDR3 DNA: TGTGCCAGCAGCCAAGGGGGGACAGGGTGGAATGAGCAGTTCTTC

clone size: once
D gene: -
J gene: TRBJ1-1
V gene: TRBV27
CDR3 protein: CASREGFMNTEAFF
CDR3 DNA: TGTGCCAGCAGGGAGGGTTTTATGAACACTGAAGCTTTCTTT

clone size: few
D gene: TRBD2
J gene: TRBJ2-3
V gene: TRBV5-6
CDR3 protein: CASSLDPASGSGDTQYF
CDR3 DNA: TGTGCCAGCAGCTTGGATCCGGCTAGCGGGAGTGGAGATACGCAGTATTTT

clone size: once
D gene: -
J gene: TRBJ1-1
V gene: TRBV11-2
CDR3 protein: CASSESHTEAFF
CDR3 DNA: TGTGCCAGCAGTGAAAGCCACACTGAAGCTTTCTTT

clone size: -
D gene: -
J gene: TRBJ2-7
V gene: TRBV25-1
CDR3 protein: CASSYRVREQYF
CDR3 DNA: TGTGCCAGCAGCTACAGGGTACGCGAGCAGTACTTC

clone size: once
D gene: TRBD1
J gene: TRBJ2-7
V gene: TRBV5-1
CDR3 protein: CASTLIPGQGSYEQYF
CDR3 DNA: TGCGCCAGCACCTTAATCCCGGGACAGGGCTCCTACGAGCAGTACTTC

clone size: -
D gene: TRBD2
J gene: TRBJ2-2
V gene: TRBV6-6
CDR3 protein: CASGFPGLGTGELFF
CDR3 DNA: TGTGCCAGCGGATTCCCGGGACTAGGAACCGGGGAGCTGTTTTTT

clone size: -
D gene: -
J gene: TRBJ1-1
V gene: TRBV11-2
CDR3 protein: CASSLGKGFLVTEAFF
CDR3 DNA: TGTGCCAGCAGCTTAGGGAAGGGGTTTTTGGTCACTGAAGCTTTCTTT

clone size: -
D gene: -
J gene: TRBJ1-6
V gene: TRBV5-1
CDR3 protein: CASSFQVDSPLHF
CDR3 DNA: TGCGCCAGCAGCTTTCAGGTGGATTCACCCCTCCACTTT

clone size: -
D gene: -
J gene: TRBJ1-4
V gene: TRBV7-6
CDR3 protein: CASSLFAPFTGIPNEKLFF
CDR3 DNA: TGTGCCAGCAGCCTTTTCGCCCCCTTTACGGGAATCCCTAATGAAAAACTGTTTTTT

clone size: -
D gene: -
J gene: TRBJ1-1
V gene: TRBV6-5
CDR3 protein: CASSSPFQGSNTEAFF
CDR3 DNA: TGTGCCAGCAGTTCCCCATTCCAGGGATCGAACACTGAAGCTTTCTTT

clone size: -
D gene: -
J gene: TRBJ2-5
V gene: TRBV9
CDR3 protein: CASSRVGAEETQYF
CDR3 DNA: TGTGCCAGCTCGCGGGTAGGTGCGGAAGAGACCCAGTACTTC

clone size: -
D gene: TRBD1
J gene: TRBJ2-1
V gene: TRBV6-5
CDR3 protein: CASSRDRAYNEQFF
CDR3 DNA: TGTGCCAGCAGCCGGGACAGGGCCTACAATGAGCAGTTCTTC

clone size: -
D gene: -
J gene: TRBJ2-6
V gene: TRBV9
CDR3 protein: CASTRATGLSGANVLTF
CDR3 DNA: TGTGCCAGCACCAGGGCAACGGGCCTCTCTGGGGCCAACGTCCTGACTTTC

clone size: -
D gene: -
J gene: TRBJ1-3
V gene: TRBV7-9
CDR3 protein: CASSLLGGSSGNTIYF
CDR3 DNA: TGTGCCAGCAGCCTGCTTGGGGGGAGCTCTGGAAACACCATATATTTT